These T cell receptor beta chains were read from a single sample in a study of CXCR3-negative and CXCR3-positive naive CD8 T cells. TCRdb processed the 5' RACE reads again and assigns one entry to each CDR3 protein, with no DNA. The sample table includes some 53,000 distinct CDR3 sequences. The sequenced sample consisted of naive CXCR3+ CD8+ T cells from blood. All receptors derive from a human donor in good health. Some clones in this sample may be carry-over from other donors' samples. Both conserved end residues are part of each CDR3. Each record gives: V gene, J gene, CDR3 protein.

v_call: TRBV15
j_call: TRBJ2-1
cdr3_aa: CATSSLLRGPKYEQFF

v_call: TRBV6-2/TRBV6-3
j_call: TRBJ2-7
cdr3_aa: CASSPADRGIHEQYF

v_call: TRBV4-2
j_call: TRBJ2-7
cdr3_aa: CASSQFSLAGGSYEQYF

v_call: TRBV3-1
j_call: TRBJ2-1
cdr3_aa: CASSPDREDDNEQFF

v_call: TRBV27
j_call: TRBJ2-7
cdr3_aa: CASRGETASYEQYF

v_call: TRBV9
j_call: TRBJ2-4
cdr3_aa: CASSVGSDIQYF

v_call: TRBV29-1
j_call: TRBJ2-1
cdr3_aa: CSVEDLVRGVYNEQFF

v_call: TRBV25-1
j_call: TRBJ1-5
cdr3_aa: CASGGQDSNQPQHF

v_call: TRBV7-8
j_call: TRBJ2-3
cdr3_aa: CASSVGAGDTQYF

v_call: TRBV12-3/TRBV12-4
j_call: TRBJ1-5
cdr3_aa: CASSPPTGPQHF

v_call: TRBV4-3
j_call: TRBJ2-7
cdr3_aa: CASSQDGLSDEQYF

v_call: TRBV12-3/TRBV12-4
j_call: TRBJ2-2
cdr3_aa: CASSLPPGGSTGELFF

v_call: TRBV7-9
j_call: TRBJ1-4
cdr3_aa: CASRWASEKLFF

v_call: TRBV29-1
j_call: TRBJ1-1
cdr3_aa: CSVEEGMDTEAFF

v_call: TRBV27
j_call: TRBJ2-1
cdr3_aa: CASSLQGDEQFF

v_call: TRBV5-6
j_call: TRBJ1-2
cdr3_aa: CASSLQVLNYGYTF

v_call: TRBV4-3
j_call: TRBJ2-1
cdr3_aa: CASSQDGRPPYNEQFF

v_call: TRBV9
j_call: TRBJ2-4
cdr3_aa: CASSVGAGAKNIQYF

v_call: TRBV20-1
j_call: TRBJ2-1
cdr3_aa: CSASPGSYNEQFF

v_call: TRBV6-4
j_call: TRBJ2-2
cdr3_aa: CASSEISGTGELFF

v_call: TRBV5-1
j_call: TRBJ2-3
cdr3_aa: CASRSAGVASTDTQYF

v_call: TRBV4-2
j_call: TRBJ2-7
cdr3_aa: CASSQAYSSVTYEQYF

v_call: TRBV5-1
j_call: TRBJ1-2
cdr3_aa: CASSLLGGFNGYTF

v_call: TRBV6-2/TRBV6-3
j_call: TRBJ1-5
cdr3_aa: CASSGQGGNQPQHF

v_call: TRBV7-2
j_call: TRBJ2-7
cdr3_aa: CASSFPADYEQYF

v_call: TRBV7-9
j_call: TRBJ2-1
cdr3_aa: CASSLGGGSPYNEQFF

v_call: TRBV7-9
j_call: TRBJ1-4
cdr3_aa: CASNPSTANEKLFF

v_call: TRBV6-4
j_call: TRBJ2-2
cdr3_aa: CASSVAPDLTGELFF

v_call: TRBV18
j_call: TRBJ1-6
cdr3_aa: CASSPPPKTFYNSPLHF

v_call: TRBV20-1
j_call: TRBJ2-2
cdr3_aa: CSARDLQHSNTGELFF

v_call: TRBV4-3
j_call: TRBJ1-1
cdr3_aa: CASSQDGTGGAGTEAFF

v_call: TRBV28
j_call: TRBJ2-2
cdr3_aa: CASSFANTGELFF

v_call: TRBV21-1
j_call: TRBJ1-5
cdr3_aa: CASIRTGLEDQPQHF

v_call: TRBV4-2
j_call: TRBJ2-7
cdr3_aa: CASSQAATASYEQYF

v_call: TRBV7-2
j_call: TRBJ2-5
cdr3_aa: CASSSEPGGGETQYF

v_call: TRBV28
j_call: TRBJ1-1
cdr3_aa: CASSLPGPGTEAFF

v_call: TRBV6-5
j_call: TRBJ1-5
cdr3_aa: CASGTGLAQPQHF

v_call: TRBV6-5
j_call: TRBJ2-2
cdr3_aa: CASSYYTGELFF

v_call: TRBV6-6
j_call: TRBJ1-2
cdr3_aa: CASRGAGTSYGYTF

v_call: TRBV18
j_call: TRBJ1-1
cdr3_aa: CASSPATVTEAFF

v_call: TRBV5-1
j_call: TRBJ2-7
cdr3_aa: CASSFGQINYEQYF

v_call: TRBV3-1
j_call: TRBJ2-5
cdr3_aa: CASSQEGFQETQYF

v_call: TRBV29-1
j_call: TRBJ2-2
cdr3_aa: CTGSSNTGELFF

v_call: TRBV7-7
j_call: TRBJ2-7
cdr3_aa: CASSLGTGSAYEQYF

v_call: TRBV29-1
j_call: TRBJ2-5
cdr3_aa: CSADTGTMETQYF

v_call: TRBV19
j_call: TRBJ2-2
cdr3_aa: CAISPPTSGVLTGELFF

v_call: TRBV7-9
j_call: TRBJ2-3
cdr3_aa: CASTYRGRTDTQYF

v_call: TRBV4-3
j_call: TRBJ2-3
cdr3_aa: CASSQDEWGADGRPDTQYF

v_call: TRBV7-2
j_call: TRBJ2-3
cdr3_aa: CASSLDGEGTDTQYF

v_call: TRBV7-9
j_call: TRBJ2-7
cdr3_aa: CASSLSTTGPHEQYF

v_call: TRBV15
j_call: TRBJ2-7
cdr3_aa: CATSTHRDPPGNEQYF

v_call: TRBV14
j_call: TRBJ2-3
cdr3_aa: CASSQVGAGDTQYF

v_call: TRBV7-9
j_call: TRBJ2-3
cdr3_aa: CASSSGLAGGLGGDTQYF